Described below is a single T cell receptor beta chain sequence and its context. This CDR3 contains 14 residues. The germline V and J ends were trimmed by 3 bases and 6 bases, with 10 bases remaining between them. Germline V gives CDR1 SGDLS, CDR2 YYNGEE. The data belong to a study of T cell responses to AZD1222 COVID-19 vaccine. Generated by immunoSEQ multiplex PCR, the TCRdb table keeps only in-frame clones and is missing some. The data show some 120,000 clones, more than 75% seen once. The chain carries TRBV9 and TRBJ1-6; D is undetermined. The TCR comes from an adult in good health. The sequenced sample was peripheral blood, obtained on day 0 of AZD1222 vaccination. The CDR3 loop reads CASSGRHINSPLHF. In nucleotides, the CDR3 is TGTGCCAGCAGCGGCAGGCATATTAATTCACCCCTCCACTTT.